Sequencing of this T cell receptor beta chain was carried out in a study of patients and donors after allogeneic stem cell transplantation. In TCRdb, the RT-PCR reads were re-called with MiXCR into one record per CDR3 protein. The sample records about 200,000 distinct CDR3 sequences, 35% to 45% being singletons. This clonotype was counted only a few times. Trimming shortened V by 10 bases and J by 2 bases, and 14 bases separated the two germline ends. The CDR3 contains 13 residues. Germline loops: CDR1 ENHRY, CDR2 SYGVKD. The chain couples TRBV10-3 to TRBJ1-1; TRBD1 is a possible D gene (6 bases). The sample taken for sequencing was blood, either unsorted or a sorted T cell fraction (not recorded which). The TCR sequence derives from a human donor who was either an allogeneic HSCT recipient or a stem cell or donor lymphocyte infusion donor (not recorded which). It is not recorded whose cells these are; they may come from a transplant donor. The CDR3 nucleotides are TGTGCCACCAGGGGACAATCAAACACTGAAGCTTTCTTT. Residues: CATRGQSNTEAFF.